The TCR beta chain described here comes from a study of T-cell reconstitution after alpha-beta-depleted transplantation in children. Findings and limits, study-wide: About two months after transplant, alpha-beta T cells reportedly came from several hundred expanded graft clones. There were some patients whose high TCRbeta diversity at day 60 came from surviving recipient T cells and thymic progenitors. Newly produced T cells mostly provided counts and TCRbeta diversity after one year, as hyperexpanded clones declined.

V lost 3 bases to trimming and J lost 2 bases; unmatched junction nucleotides: 10. The germline V gene encodes CDR1 MNHEY and CDR2 SVGAGI. CDR3 length: 17 amino acids. The table lists this clonotype with many counts. What it binds is unknown. Preparation of the TCRbeta library was carried out with unique molecular identifiers. TCRdb fed the PCR reads into MiXCR, producing one record per CDR3 protein. The sample has 600,000 to 800,000 distinct CDR3 sequences; around 14% are singletons. Sequences were derived from PBMCs, sampled before TCRalphabeta/CD19-depleted stem cell transplant. This sequence was found in a girl aged 2 to 9 with congenital amegakaryocytic thrombocytopenia, due to receive a stem cell transplant. The chain links TRBV6-5 to TRBJ2-3; TRBD2 matches 8 bases. CDR3 sequence: CASSYSLSGIATDTQYF. In DNA, the CDR3 is TGTGCCAGCAGTTATTCCCTTAGCGGGATCGCCACAGATACGCAGTATTTT.